This note documents a single T cell receptor beta chain sequence. Its antigen is not known. The iRepertoire nested amplicon-rescue multiplex PCR amplified TCR alpha and beta CDR3s from RNA. Input was about 95-400 ng of tissue mRNA or PBMC total RNA. MiXCR was run by TCRdb on the multiplex PCR reads, yielding one entry per CDR3 protein. The sample includes roughly 190,000 distinct CDR3 sequences, around 30% of them seen just once. The sample belongs to a study of glioma-infiltrating T cells. General study findings and limits: Only very few CDR3 sequences appeared in both tissue and blood. Non-neoplastic patients had below-expected tissue-blood divergence, while all gliomas exceeded expectation.

The sample taken for sequencing was glioma tissue, nonneoplastic brain tissue, or PBMCs (not recorded which). This TCR was sampled from a human donor with low-grade glioma or glioblastoma, undergoing nonglioma brain surgery, or in good health (not recorded which).

Here the CDR3 reads CGTSRASAGNQPQHF. CDR3 DNA: TGTGGCACGAGCAGGGCTTCGGCGGGAAATCAGCCCCAGCATTTT. The genes are TRBV15 and TRBJ1-5; tentatively, D is TRBD1 (5 bases). The CDR3 totals 15 residues. The germline CDR1 and CDR2 sequences are LNHNV and YYDKDF (reference sequence).